The clone carrying this T cell receptor (beta chain) was observed many times. TCRdb re-analysed the RACE reads in MiXCR, keeping a single row per CDR3 protein. The sample has 55,000 to 75,000 distinct CDR3 sequences; around 11% are singletons. Time point denoted: patch test 3, about 24 weeks after DPC sensitization. Treatment of the sample: therapeutic diphenylcyclopropenone sensitization with weekly scalp DPC. This record belongs to a study of human T cells and chemical hapten exposure. The sequence was collected from a man aged 25-45 years with alopecia areata. Some clones in this sample may be carry-over from other donors' samples. The specimen was whole blood, collected in connection with sensitization to the hapten diphenylcyclopropenone (DPC).

The CDR3 sequence: CSASPTSGDRYTQYF. CDR3 nucleotide sequence: TGCAGTGCTTCGCCCACTAGCGGGGATAGGTATACGCAGTATTTT. The chain recombines TRBV20-1 with TRBJ2-3; 10 nucleotides agree with TRBD2. V lost 5 bases, J lost 7 bases, and 12 bases stayed unmatched. The CDR3 sequence is 15 residues long. Per germline, CDR1 DFQATT and CDR2 SNEGSKA (reference sequence).